The next 29 T cell receptor beta chains were all read from a single sample in a study of vaccination effects on CD4 cells after COVID-19. The table came from immunoSEQ multiplex PCR; TCRdb's copy has only in-frame clones and leaves some out. The sample has about 47,000 clones, about 70% seen once; the top ten hold over 9.5%. Their antigens are not known. Culturing for about 9 days preceded CD4+ T cell isolation. The source was CD4+ T cells from PBMCs cultured without peptide, collected before COVID-19 vaccination. These TCRs come from a human donor who had a prior SARS-CoV-2 infection.

This rearrangement joins TRBV5-4 to TRBJ2-7; the D gene is possibly TRBD1 (8 bases). Deletions cut 4 bases from V and 0 bases from J, with 17 bases between. The CDR3 extends over 16 amino acids. Germline V lookup: CDR1 SGHNT, CDR2 YYREEE (reference sequence). In DNA form, the CDR3 reads TGTGCCAGCAGCCGCGGACAGGGCGGGAGCTCCTACGAGCAGTACTTC. This codes for CASSRGQGGSSYEQYF.

V is TRBV29-1 and J is TRBJ1-4, with D hard to call. Trimming stripped 7 bases from V and 4 bases from J, with 4 bases between. From germline, CDR1 is SQVTM and CDR2 ANQGSEA. This CDR3 has 10 amino acids. CDR3 nucleotides: TGCAGCGCCCTTAATGAAAAACTGTTTTTT. Protein: CSALNEKLFF.

J is TRBJ1-5 and V is TRBV6-2 or TRBV6-3, with a tentative D call TRBD1 (5 bases). This CDR3 contains 18 residues. V was cut by 0 bases and J by 6 bases, with 21 bases left in between. Germline V gene sequence: CDR1 MNHEY, CDR2 SVGEGT. The CDR3 is CASSYSSDWGRAVQPQHF. The CDR3 nucleotides are TGTGCCAGCAGTTACTCTTCAGATTGGGGCAGGGCAGTTCAGCCCCAGCATTTT.

V and J are TRBV9 and TRBJ2-2, with a possible D match to TRBD1 (6 bases). Trimming pared 4 bases from V and 4 bases from J, leaving 11 bases between. Germline CDR1 and CDR2: SGDLS and YYNGEE. The CDR3 sequence is 14 residues long. CDR3 sequence: CASSRGQLTGELFF. The CDR3 region has the DNA TGTGCCAGCAGCCGAGGACAGCTCACCGGGGAGCTGTTTTTT.

The chain has TRBV9 and TRBJ2-5; 10 bases align to TRBD2. The V gene's germline CDR1 is SGDLS and CDR2 YYNGEE. The CDR3 runs to 16 residues. Losses at the gene ends were 7 bases for V and 5 bases for J; bases not matched to a gene: 14. The CDR3 sequence is CASAATSSGGIETQYF. Here the CDR3 DNA reads TGTGCCAGCGCCGCCACCTCTAGCGGGGGTATCGAGACCCAGTACTTC.

The V and J genes are TRBV6-5 and TRBJ2-3, with D unresolved. Looked up from germline, CDR1 is MNHEY and CDR2 is SVGAGI. The CDR3 covers 14 residues. V lost 8 bases and J lost 0, with 12 bases in between. The CDR3 is CASARSSSTDTQYF. CDR3 coding DNA: TGTGCCAGCGCAAGGAGTTCTAGCACAGATACGCAGTATTTT.

V is TRBV11-3 and J is TRBJ2-2, with D unresolved. Germline CDR1 reads SGHNT; CDR2 reads YENEEA. V shed 3 bases and J shed 1 base, with 6 bases lying between them. The CDR3 totals 14 residues. DNA for the CDR3: TGTGCCAGCAGCTTTGCGGAGAACACCGGGGAGCTGTTTTTT. Translation: CASSFAENTGELFF.

The chain combines TRBV5-4 with TRBJ2-3; D might be TRBD2 (6 bases). Deletions cut 2 bases from V and 1 base from J, with 14 bases between. Germline V gene lookup returns CDR1 SGHNT and CDR2 YYREEE (reference sequence). This CDR3 region has 16 residues. CDR3 DNA: TGTGCCAGCAGCTTAAATTCGGGGGTGCGCACAGATACGCAGTATTTT. Its translation is CASSLNSGVRTDTQYF.

The CDR3 here is CASGMEGAVKAAQHF. CDR3 DNA sequence: TGTGCTAGTGGCATGGAGGGGGCAGTAAAGGCGGCCCAGCATTTT. The chain uses TRBV12-5 and TRBJ1-5, with 7 bases matching TRBD1. CDR3 size: 15 residues. Unmatched junction bases numbered 16, after V lost 6 bases and J lost 11 bases. Germline V gene data show CDR1 as LGHNT and CDR2 as FRNRAP.

V usage is TRBV3-1 (or the pseudogene TRBV3-2) and J usage is TRBJ2-1; D gene unclear. Germline lookup yields CDR1 LGHDT and CDR2 YNNKEL (reference sequence). The V end lost 1 base, the J end lost 7 bases, and 11 bases lay between the germline ends. CDR3 length equals 14 residues. The CDR3 reads CASSQVDATNEQFF. The CDR3 region has the DNA TGTGCCAGCAGCCAAGTGGACGCGACGAATGAGCAGTTCTTC.

The J gene is TRBJ1-5, the V gene TRBV6-4; D unclear. V was shortened by 3 bases and J by 1 base, with 4 bases between the two germline ends. CDR3 length: 13 amino acids. Germline V gene sequence: CDR1 MRHNA, CDR2 SNTAGT. The CDR3 DNA sequence: TGTGCCAGCAGTGATAGCAGCAATCAGCCCCAGCATTTT. This codes for CASSDSSNQPQHF.

The rearrangement joins TRBV5-1 to TRBJ2-5; 11 nucleotides agree with TRBD2. The CDR3 is 16 amino acids. Per the germline V gene, CDR1 is SGHRS and CDR2 is YFSETQ. Trimming at V came to 2 bases and at J to 1 base, leaving 4 bases not matched to a gene. CDR3 amino acids: CASSFQLAGAQETQYF. CDR3 sequence (DNA): TGCGCCAGCAGCTTTCAACTAGCGGGGGCCCAAGAGACCCAGTACTTC.

J is TRBJ2-2 and V is TRBV5-1; D unresolved. Trimming cost V 4 bases and J 1 base, with 17 bases left between them. The V gene's germline CDR1 is SGHRS and CDR2 YFSETQ. This CDR3 region has 17 residues. Written as DNA, the CDR3 is TGCGCCAGCAGCCGAGTGGGGTCGGTGGAGAACACCGGGGAGCTGTTTTTT. This codes for CASSRVGSVENTGELFF.

This rearrangement joins TRBV5-5 to TRBJ1-5; no reliable D call. The germline CDR1 and CDR2 sequences are SGHKS and YYEKEE (reference sequence). V lost 4 bases to trimming and J lost 2 bases, with 16 bases between them. This CDR3 comprises 16 residues. The CDR3 DNA is TGTGCCAGCAGCCCTGGAACCGGTGGGCGCAATCAGCCCCAGCATTTT. As protein: CASSPGTGGRNQPQHF.

Concerning this clone: One junction end disagrees with the germline gene, perhaps due to a read error. For the CDR3, the DNA is TGTGCCAGCACTGAACTGACCCCATTGAACACTGAAGCCTTCTTT. The encoded protein is CASTELTPLNTEAFF. The chain combines TRBV6-1 with TRBJ1-1; D is unresolved. Germline CDR1 and CDR2: MNHNS and SASEGT. The CDR3 totals 15 residues.

The chain recombines TRBV5-8 with TRBJ1-1; TRBD1 matches at 9 bases. Trimming took 4 bases from V and 3 from J; bases not matched to a gene: 16. Looked up from germline, CDR1 is SGHTS and CDR2 is YDEGEE. This CDR3 region has 18 residues. The CDR3 here is CASSRETGGARTDTEAFF. The CDR3 DNA follows: TGTGCCAGCAGCCGCGAAACAGGGGGCGCTCGGACGGACACTGAAGCTTTCTTT.

The DNA of the CDR3 is TGTGCCAGCAGCGGCGCGGGACACGGGAATGATCCGCAGTACTTC. Amino acids: CASSGAGHGNDPQYF. The chain joins TRBV7-6 to TRBJ2-7, with D perhaps matching TRBD1 or TRBD2 (6 bases each). The germline V gene encodes CDR1 SGHVS and CDR2 FNYEAQ. The CDR3 covers 15 residues. Trimming took off 5 bases at V and 9 bases at J, with 23 bases between the two ends.

This chain uses TRBV11-1 with TRBJ2-7, with D perhaps matching TRBD1 or TRBD2 (6 bases each). Trimming cost V 0 bases and J 3 bases, with 12 bases left between them. CDR1 SGHAT and CDR2 FQDESV come from the germline V gene (reference sequence). The length of the CDR3 is 15 residues. The CDR3 nucleotides are TGTGCCAGCAGCTTAGCAGGGGGGAAGTTCTACGAGCAGTACTTC. It is translated as CASSLAGGKFYEQYF.

V and J are TRBV5-8 and TRBJ2-3; 12 nucleotides agree with TRBD2. The CDR3 is 16 amino acids. V lost 4 bases to trimming and J lost 4 bases; unmatched junction nucleotides: 7. CDR1 and CDR2 from the germline V gene are SGHTS and YDEGEE. The CDR3 nucleotides read TGTGCCAGCAGCCGAAGTGGGACTAGCGGGCCAGATACGCAGTATTTT. As protein: CASSRSGTSGPDTQYF.

The chain has TRBV10-3 and TRBJ2-7; no clear D gene. Germline CDR1 reads ENHRY; CDR2 reads SYGVKD. This CDR3 region has 14 residues. V was clipped by 2 bases and J by 0 bases, with 8 bases between them. CDR3 sequence (DNA): TGTGCCATCAGTGAGGGCCCAACCTCCTACGAGCAGTACTTC. Translating it yields CAISEGPTSYEQYF.

This clone was seen more than once but under ten times. V gene TRBV19 combines with J gene TRBJ1-1; D not resolved. Deletions cut 5 bases from V and 5 bases from J, with 15 bases between. Germline assignment: CDR1 LNHDA and CDR2 SQIVND (reference sequence). The CDR3 totals 14 residues. The CDR3 DNA reads TGTGCCAGTAGTGCCATGGGTTCCATGACTGAAGCTTTCTTT. This encodes CASSAMGSMTEAFF.

This clone appeared a few times. V usage is TRBV14 and J usage is TRBJ2-1; 8 bases are a match to TRBD1. The germline CDR1 and CDR2 sequences are SGHDN and FVKESK. This CDR3 spans 20 amino acids. The V gene end was trimmed by 4 bases and the J gene end by 9 bases; junction bases not matched to a gene: 26. DNA for the CDR3: TGTGCCAGCAGCCGCCAAGGACAGGGTTTTTGGCGGGACCTGTGGGGTGAGCAGTTCTTC. Translation: CASSRQGQGFWRDLWGEQFF.

The chain links TRBV19 to TRBJ1-5, with a tentative D call TRBD1 (5 bases). V was trimmed by 3 bases and J by 2 bases, leaving 23 bases between them. Germline V CDR1 and CDR2: LNHDA, SQIVND (reference sequence). The CDR3 has 19 amino acids. CDR3 in amino acids: CASSIPGPRGPGGNQPQHF. DNA for the CDR3: TGTGCCAGTAGTATCCCCGGTCCTAGGGGACCCGGCGGCAATCAGCCCCAGCATTTT.

Here the CDR3 reads CAWSGGGAAETQYF. Here the CDR3 DNA reads TGTGCCTGGAGTGGTGGGGGGGCGGCAGAGACCCAGTACTTC. The chain is built from TRBV30 and TRBJ2-5; perhaps TRBD2 as D (7 bases). Germline V gene data show CDR1 as GTSNPN and CDR2 as SVGIG (reference sequence). This CDR3 spans 14 amino acids. V gave up 1 base and J gave up 4 bases, with 13 bases separating them.

The chain joins TRBV9 to TRBJ1-2; 8 bases map to TRBD1. V trimming: 3 bases; J trimming: 2 bases; junction bases outside the gene matches: 9. This CDR3 is 16 amino acids long. Germline CDR1 reads SGDLS; CDR2 reads YYNGEE. The CDR3 DNA reads as TGTGCCAGCAGCGCGAGTCGGACAGGGTTGAACTATGGCTACACCTTC. It yields the protein CASSASRTGLNYGYTF.

The chain carries TRBV7-9 and TRBJ2-1, with a tentative D call TRBD2 (5 bases). Germline CDR1 and CDR2: SEHNR and FQNEAQ (reference sequence). V lost 7 bases and J lost 6, with 22 bases in between. This CDR3 has 16 residues. Written as DNA, the CDR3 is TGTGCCAGCATCCCTGACCGAGTCCGGGGTACCAATGAGCAGTTCTTC. Its protein is CASIPDRVRGTNEQFF.

This rearrangement joins TRBV2 to TRBJ2-5, with D maybe TRBD1 (6 bases). The V end lost 4 bases, the J end lost 5 bases, and 8 bases lay between the germline ends. The CDR3 has 12 amino acids. CDR1 and CDR2 from the germline V gene are SNHLY and FYNNEI. The CDR3 sequence is CASSVGAETQYF. CDR3 nucleotide sequence: TGTGCCAGCAGTGTGGGGGCGGAGACCCAGTACTTC.

This chain uses TRBV25-1 with TRBJ1-4; no reliable D call. This CDR3 has 15 amino acids. Germline-derived CDR1 and CDR2 are MGHDK and SYGVNS. V was trimmed by 3 bases and J by 7 bases, leaving 15 bases between them. The CDR3 DNA follows: TGTGCCAGCAGTGACTTCGTGAAGTCTCCTGAAAAACTGTTTTTT. It yields the protein CASSDFVKSPEKLFF. The full variable domain, with the rest looked up from reference TRBV25-1 and TRBJ1-4, is EADIYQTPRYLVIGTGKKITLECSQTMGHDKMYWYQQDPGMELHLIHYSYGVNSTEKGDLSSESTVSRIRTEHFPLTLESARPSHTSQYLCASSDFVKSPEKLFFGSGTQLSVL.

This chain links TRBV7-9 with TRBJ2-7; possible D gene TRBD2, 7 bases. The CDR3 is made up of 16 amino acids. Looked up from germline, CDR1 is SEHNR and CDR2 is FQNEAQ (reference sequence). The V end was cut by 5 bases, the J end by 3 bases, with 20 bases between. The CDR3 region has the DNA TGTGCCAGCAGCATCCAGGGGAGGGGTTCGTTCTACGAGCAGTACTTC. Amino acids: CASSIQGRGSFYEQYF.